Listed below are T cell receptor beta chains from one sample, sequenced in a study of cytomegalovirus exposure and HLA in healthy donors. Sequencing used immunoSEQ multiplex PCR; TCRdb keeps in-frame clones, though not all of them. This sample contains 85,000 or so clones. What was sequenced was PBMCs. The receptors were gathered from a woman in her thirties in good health and CMV-seronegative. Each CDR3 is given with its conserved first and last residue. Fields, in order: D gene, J gene, V gene, CDR3 protein, CDR3 DNA. A D gene is named only where the DNA matches it firmly.

>-|TRBJ1-3|TRBV5-6
CASSLRPDRANFGNTIYF
TGTGCCAGCAGCTTACGTCCGGACAGAGCGAACTTTGGAAACACCATATATTTT
>TRBD1|TRBJ1-6|TRBV2
CASRGDSSGSPLHF
TGTGCCAGCAGGGGGGACAGCAGTGGCTCACCCCTCCACTTT
>TRBD1|TRBJ1-2|TRBV6-1
CASSGQGVGPYGYTF
TGTGCCAGCAGTGGACAGGGGGTAGGCCCATATGGCTACACCTTC
>-|TRBJ2-7|TRBV19
CASSITGAPRQQYF
TGTGCCAGTAGTATAACGGGAGCTCCACGCCAGCAGTACTTC
>TRBD1|TRBJ2-7|TRBV30
CAWSGRTGIYEQYF
TGTGCCTGGAGTGGAAGGACAGGGATATACGAGCAGTACTTC
>-|TRBJ1-5|TRBV12-5
CASGQGFDNQPQHF
TGTGCTAGTGGCCAGGGTTTTGACAATCAGCCCCAGCATTTT
>-|TRBJ1-2|TRBV29-1
CSVRTGDGYTF
TGCAGCGTCAGGACTGGGGATGGCTACACCTTC
>-|TRBJ1-2|TRBV6-5
CASSYEPGKYGYTF
TGTGCCAGCAGTTACGAACCGGGAAAGTATGGCTACACCTTC
>-|TRBJ1-2|TRBV27
CASSPLGHPEYTF
TGTGCCAGCAGTCCACTGGGTCACCCGGAGTACACCTTC
>-|TRBJ2-5|TRBV15
CATSREGAKTETQYF
TGTGCCACCAGCAGAGAAGGAGCCAAGACTGAGACCCAGTACTTC
>TRBD1|TRBJ2-3|TRBV25-1
CASSVLGQGGTDKQYF
TGTGCCAGCAGTGTCTTGGGACAGGGAGGGACAGATAAGCAGTATTTT
>-|TRBJ2-7|TRBV29-1
CSVLLAGEQYF
TGCAGCGTGTTACTTGCGGGGGAGCAGTACTTC
>-|TRBJ2-5|TRBV5-6
CASSLARETQYF
TGTGCCAGCAGCTTGGCTAGGGAGACCCAGTACTTC
>TRBD1|TRBJ1-1|TRBV10-3
CAIKEQGVNTEAFF
TGTGCCATCAAGGAACAGGGGGTGAACACTGAAGCTTTCTTT
>-|TRBJ1-1|TRBV11-1
CASSLGDRSLNTEAFF
TGTGCCAGCAGCTTAGGCGACAGATCCTTGAACACTGAAGCTTTCTTT
>-|TRBJ1-5|TRBV5-8
CASSLRGRGNQPQHF
TGTGCCAGCAGCTTGAGGGGCCGGGGCAATCAGCCCCAGCATTTT
>TRBD2|TRBJ2-7|TRBV5-1
CASSAVAGGSYEQYF
TGCGCCAGCAGTGCGGTAGCGGGAGGTTCCTACGAGCAGTACTTC
>TRBD1|TRBJ2-7|TRBV6-1
CASSATGVYEQYF
TGTGCCAGCAGTGCGACAGGGGTCTACGAGCAGTACTTC
>-|TRBJ1-5|TRBV30
CAWSVSGQGDQPQHF
TGTGCCTGGAGTGTAAGTGGGCAGGGTGATCAGCCCCAGCATTTT
>TRBD2|TRBJ2-7|TRBV25-1
CASSKREGHDEQYF
TGTGCCAGCTCCAAGCGGGAGGGCCACGACGAGCAGTACTTC
>TRBD1|TRBJ1-2|TRBV29-1
CSVGQGNNYGYTF
TGCAGCGTTGGACAGGGGAATAACTATGGCTACACCTTC
>TRBD1|TRBJ2-7|TRBV25-1
CASSDRGNSVYEQYF
TGTGCCAGCAGTGACAGGGGGAACTCAGTCTACGAGCAGTACTTC
>TRBD2|TRBJ2-1|TRBV7-9
CASSPSGGIRVDEQFF
TGTGCCAGCAGCCCGTCGGGGGGGATCCGTGTTGATGAGCAGTTCTTC
>TRBD1|TRBJ1-6|TRBV6-6
CASSYSAGQANSPLHF
TGTGCCAGCAGTTACTCGGCGGGACAGGCTAATTCACCCCTCCACTTT
>-|TRBJ1-1|TRBV28
CASRTYGHGAGATEAFF
TGTGCCAGCAGGACCTATGGACACGGGGCGGGGGCCACTGAAGCTTTCTTT
>-|TRBJ2-5|TRBV11-2
CASSYGPARGETQYF
TGTGCCAGCAGCTATGGGCCAGCTAGGGGAGAGACCCAGTACTTC
>-|TRBJ1-4|TRBV6-1
CASSEWGHGFSEKLFF
TGTGCCAGCAGTGAATGGGGGCATGGGTTCAGTGAAAAACTGTTTTTT
>TRBD1|TRBJ1-1|TRBV28
CASSAEGQDPRTHF
TGTGCCAGCAGTGCGGAAGGACAGGATCCCCGAACCCACTTT
>TRBD2|TRBJ2-1|TRBV5-1
CASSRTSGVINEQFF
TGCGCCAGCAGCCGGACTAGCGGAGTGATAAATGAGCAGTTCTTC
>-|TRBJ2-1|TRBV6-6
CASSYYEGGEQFF
TGTGCCAGCAGTTACTATGAGGGAGGTGAGCAGTTCTTC
>-|TRBJ1-5|TRBV15
CATSREVTGGAGFSPQHF
TGTGCCACCAGCAGAGAGGTGACGGGGGGCGCCGGTTTCTCGCCCCAGCATTTT
>-|TRBJ2-1|TRBV5-1
CASSPRSSSYNEQFF
TGCGCCAGCAGCCCGAGGTCCAGCTCCTACAATGAGCAGTTCTTC
>-|TRBJ2-7|TRBV6-1
CASSEWAAYEQYF
TGTGCCAGCAGTGAATGGGCTGCCTACGAGCAGTACTTC
>-|TRBJ2-7|TRBV5-1
CASSFEGGYEQYF
TGCGCCAGCAGCTTTGAGGGAGGTTACGAGCAGTACTTC
>-|TRBJ2-1|TRBV30
CAWTRGTGSYNEQFF
TGTGCCTGGACAAGGGGCACCGGCTCCTACAATGAGCAGTTCTTC
>-|TRBJ1-4|TRBV30
CAWEQAENEKLFF
TGTGCCTGGGAACAGGCAGAAAATGAAAAACTGTTTTTT
>-|TRBJ2-7|TRBV27
CASSRWLGPYEQYF
TGTGCCAGCAGCCGGTGGTTGGGGCCCTACGAGCAGTACTTC
>-|TRBJ1-2|TRBV6-6
CASRSLQGGYGYTF
TGTGCCAGCAGATCCTTACAGGGTGGCTATGGCTACACCTTC
>-|TRBJ2-1|TRBV4-2
CASSQGRSSDNEQFF
TGTGCCAGCAGCCAAGGGAGGAGCTCCGACAATGAGCAGTTCTTC
>TRBD1|TRBJ1-2|TRBV5-4
CASSRRWDSEVYGYTF
TGTGCCAGCAGCAGACGCTGGGACAGCGAGGTCTATGGCTACACCTTC
>TRBD1|TRBJ2-7|TRBV29-1
CSVGQGDTYEQYF
TGCAGCGTTGGACAGGGGGACACCTACGAGCAGTACTTC
>-|TRBJ1-1|TRBV5-1
CASSSLGPMTGTEAFF
TGCGCCAGCAGTAGTTTGGGACCGATGACAGGCACTGAAGCTTTCTTT
>TRBD2|TRBJ2-5|TRBV5-6
CASSLPGTSGSQETQYF
TGTGCCAGCAGCCTTCCCGGGACTAGCGGGTCCCAAGAGACCCAGTACTTC
>-|TRBJ2-4|TRBV4-1
CASSQESGVKNIQYF
TGCGCCAGCAGCCAAGAGTCAGGTGTAAAAAACATTCAGTACTTC
>TRBD2|TRBJ2-1|TRBV5-1
CASRAGTSGNSYNEQFF
TGCGCCAGCAGGGCTGGGACTAGCGGGAACTCCTACAATGAGCAGTTCTTC
>-|TRBJ1-2|TRBV30
CAWSAPLAGDYGYTF
TGTGCCTGGAGTGCGCCCTTGGCAGGGGACTATGGCTACACCTTC
>-|TRBJ2-7|TRBV4-2
CASSLARRSYEQYF
TGTGCCAGCAGCCTCGCCCGGCGGAGCTACGAGCAGTACTTC
>TRBD1|TRBJ1-4|TRBV5-5
CASSFGQGGEKLFF
TGTGCCAGCAGCTTCGGACAGGGAGGGGAAAAACTGTTTTTT
>-|TRBJ1-2|TRBV10-3
CAISERGIGPRGYTF
TGTGCCATCAGCGAGCGGGGAATAGGCCCTAGGGGCTACACCTTC
>TRBD1|TRBJ1-4|TRBV30
CAWRGTAPNEKLFF
TGTGCCTGGAGGGGGACAGCGCCTAATGAAAAACTGTTTTTT
>-|TRBJ1-1|TRBV6-6
CASSYFSGMNTEAFF
TGTGCCAGCAGTTACTTCAGCGGCATGAACACTGAAGCTTTCTTT
>-|TRBJ2-2|TRBV18
CASSQNKGANTGELFF
TGTGCCAGCTCACAAAATAAGGGGGCGAACACCGGGGAGCTGTTTTTT
>-|TRBJ1-4|TRBV6-5
CASAQTRANEKLFF
TGTGCCAGCGCCCAAACCAGGGCTAATGAAAAACTGTTTTTT
>TRBD1|TRBJ2-7|TRBV23-1
CASSRTGEPYEQYF
TGCGCCAGCAGTCGGACAGGTGAACCCTACGAGCAGTACTTC
>-|TRBJ1-1|TRBV6-6
CASSYPGRGVTEAFF
TGTGCCAGCAGTTACCCCGGGAGGGGTGTCACTGAAGCTTTCTTT